This TCR beta chain was sequenced during a study of T cell responses to AZD1222 COVID-19 vaccine. Study at large: Second-dose timings of about 4 or about 12 weeks were pooled. Study results and caveats: In the spike-specific TCR repertoire, nearly half reportedly target unmutated variant regions. The donor group comprised mostly white British people and more females; the analysis possibly underestimated clonal diversity.

Repertoires were generated with immunoSEQ multiplex PCR, while TCRdb's copy carries only in-frame clones and drops some. The table records about 140,000 clones, around 90% of them present only once. The germline V gene has CDR1 MDHEN and CDR2 SYDVKM. The CDR3 is made up of 17 amino acids. Trimming took 7 bases from V and 1 from J; bases not matched to a gene: 13. Of note for this clone: No antigen is known for it.

The receptor was isolated from an adult in good health. This sample comprised peripheral blood, obtained on day 0 of AZD1222 vaccination. V and J are TRBV28 and TRBJ1-1; 9 positions agree with TRBD1. The CDR3 DNA is TGTGCCAGCAACCGTGGGACAGGGCCGCACCAGAACACTGAAGCTTTCTTT. It encodes CASNRGTGPHQNTEAFF.